This T cell receptor beta chain is from a study of beta chain features in type 1 diabetes. By way of CD45RO/CCR7/CD25/CD127/CD95/CD27, the CD4+ regulatory, stem cell-like memory, central memory and naive cells were sorted. As regards this clone: Antigen specificity is unknown.

The V gene's germline CDR1 is LGHNA and CDR2 YNFKEQ. Trimming cost V 0 bases and J 5 bases, with 13 bases left between them. The CDR3 is 16 residues long. TCRB transcripts that were expressed got sequenced, as all of the isolated RNA had been reverse transcribed. Produced via immunoSEQ multiplex PCR; TCRdb's table is partial and in-frame only. The sample carries roughly 350,000 clones, over 8.5% recorded once. Points from the study as a whole: Shortening that was moderate but significant affected the TCRB CDR3s of Type 1 diabetes patients in all four CD4+ subsets. Naive, central memory and regulatory TCRB repertoires appeared more similar among patients than healthy donors.

Sequenced sample: central memory CD4+ T cells from blood. The TCR was taken from a man aged 25-45 years with type 1 diabetes. The chain employs TRBV4-2 and TRBJ2-2; no clear D. The CDR3 bases are TGTGCCAGCAGCCAAGACGACCGCCCGGAGACCGGGGAGCTGTTTTTT. It translates to CASSQDDRPETGELFF.